This TCR beta chain was profiled in a study of CD8 T cells in seronegative destructive rheumatoid arthritis (dated by TCRdb to between 2020 and 2021). A note on the overall study: At the time of sampling, most of the eight CND-RA patients were on biological drugs. Researchers compared peripheral CD8+ TCRbeta repertoires from patients with CCP-negative destructive rheumatoid arthritis (CND-RA) against repertoires from newly diagnosed seropositive RA, seronegative RA and healthy controls. The seropositive RA, seronegative RA and healthy control comparison cohorts were taken from a previously published TCRbeta dataset and were not newly sequenced.

Following the manufacturer's instructions, genomic DNA from CD8+ cells served as the input for TCRbeta sequencing. A genomics technology centre in Finland performed the TCRbeta sequencing with the immunoSEQ assay. The original pipeline was this. The clonotype tables produced by the immunoSEQ preprocessing pipeline were converted into VDJtools format, and any non-productive clonotypes were filtered out. Samples with fewer than 10,000 reads were excluded, the remaining samples were subsampled to 10,000 reads, and most of the eight CND-RA samples were retained. Shannon-Wiener, Simpson and clonality indices were calculated with the VDJtools CalcDiversityStats function on data subsampled to 10,000 reads. To infer antigen specificity, non-singleton TCRbeta clonotypes were hard-matched against VDJdb, meaning no mismatches were allowed. CDR3 sequences that differed by a single amino acid (Hamming distance 1) were grouped into clusters that potentially share antigen targets. After groups were resampled to six samples, public clonotypes were tested for group enrichment with one-sided Fisher's exact tests, and this procedure was repeated ten times. Not all clones reach the TCRdb copy of this immuneACCESS table, which keeps in-frame sequences only. Checked studies attribute under half of the gap to unresolved V genes and leave the rest unexplained. V and J calls and clone size are copied from that table; D and trimming were computed from the DNA. A total of 10,000 to 15,000 clones appear in this sample, around 83% of them only once. The ten largest clones add up to about a quarter of the sample.

As concerns this clone: It has no known antigen specificity. Per-nucleotide qualities are absent, and no much larger clonotype sits a single base away.

CND-RA patients were negative for the clinical CCP2 antibody test, and joint destruction progressed despite active therapy. Every CND-RA patient had failed conventional anti-rheumatic therapy and showed typical joint destruction in the wrists and ankles. CND-RA patients were sampled after long disease histories, spanning decades in several cases, rather than at diagnosis. Roughly 50 millilitres of EDTA-anticoagulated peripheral blood were drawn from each patient. Ficoll-Paque PLUS density gradient separation was used to isolate peripheral blood mononuclear cells. AutoMACS magnetic bead positive selection was used to isolate CD8+ cells from fresh or cryopreserved PBMCs, and flow cytometry was used to check purity. Nucleospin Tissue or Tissue XS kits were used for genomic DNA extraction, and quantification was performed on a Qubit 2.0 fluorometer. The CDR1 and CDR2 encoded by the germline V gene are MDHEN and SYDVKM. Trimmed from V: 0 bases; trimmed from J: 4 bases; junction bases lacking a gene match: 6. Including cysteine and phenylalanine, the CDR3 has 17 amino acids. Kept here is only the CDR3 DNA, which spans 51 bases and is read in frame from base 1.

Study-level results and caveats: The small size of the CND-RA cohort was acknowledged as a study limitation. In the absence of diagnostic samples, TCR repertoire differences may be partly attributable to poor disease control over the years rather than being present at onset. CND-RA repertoires showed more CMV-reactive and fewer influenza A-reactive CD8+ TCRbeta sequences than controls and other RA subtypes. The authors read the apparently distinct set of enriched public clonotypes carried by CND-RA patients as support for a separate disease subset. With age adjusted for, CD8+ TCRbeta repertoires in CND-RA patients appeared less diverse and more clonal than repertoires in other RA subtypes. No public clonotype enrichment survived Benjamini-Hochberg correction across the approximately 120,000 clonotypes tested.

This TCR was sampled from a woman between 30 and 55 years old with seronegative destructive rheumatoid arthritis. The chain joins TRBV28 to TRBJ2-5, with TRBD2 identical over 12 junction bases. Source material: CD8+ T cells from blood. Here is the DNA: TGTGCCAGCAGTTTATGGTCTTCTAGCGGGAGGGTAGAGACCCAGTACTTC. Translation gives CASSLWSSSGRVETQYF.